The 8 T cell receptor beta chains listed next were all sequenced from one sample in a study of control samples from healthy donors and cancer patients. The assay was immunoSEQ multiplex PCR, and TCRdb's table has in-frame clones only and misses some. The data show some 130,000 clones, with 90% seen just once and 2.5% to 3% held by the top ten. Source material: blood. These receptors all stem from a man aged 35 to 55 in good health.

This clone was detected only a few times. V usage is TRBV6-1 and J usage is TRBJ1-1, with D unresolved. CDR3 length: 13 residues. The germline V and J ends were trimmed by 2 bases and 7 bases, with 11 bases remaining between them. The germline gives CDR1 MNHNS, CDR2 SASEGT. CDR3 bases: TGTGCCAGCAGTGAATCCGAAGCCTATGAAGCTTTCTTT. It encodes CASSESEAYEAFF.

The rearrangement links TRBV7-3 to TRBJ1-6, with D hard to call. Deletions cut 3 bases from V and 10 bases from J, with 13 bases between. The CDR3 covers 14 residues. The germline V gene encodes CDR1 SGHTA and CDR2 FQGTGA. In DNA form, the CDR3 reads TGTGCCAGCAGCTTTTCTGGGCGCGGATCACCCCTCCACTTT. It translates to CASSFSGRGSPLHF.

The chain employs TRBV6-5 and TRBJ2-1; tentative D call: TRBD1 (5 bases). V lost 2 bases, J lost 0 bases, and 8 bases lay in between. Germline-derived CDR1 and CDR2 are MNHEY and SVGAGI. CDR3 length: 15 residues. The CDR3 sequence: CASSYSGASYNEQFF. CDR3 sequence (DNA): TGTGCCAGCAGTTACAGTGGGGCCTCCTACAATGAGCAGTTCTTC.

The rearrangement uses TRBV7-9 and TRBJ1-5; D gene ambiguous. The CDR3 contains 14 residues. CDR1 is SEHNR, CDR2 FQNEAQ, per germline (reference sequence). V gave up 4 bases and J gave up 9 bases, with 16 bases separating them. The chain's CDR3 is CASSSQDSVGPQHF. In nucleotides, the CDR3 is TGTGCCAGCAGCTCACAAGATAGTGTGGGGCCCCAGCATTTT.

The table lists this clone with a count of one. V gene TRBV9 combines with J gene TRBJ2-1; 8 nucleotides align to TRBD2. The CDR3 totals 17 residues. With 2 bases clipped from V and 1 base from J, the junction kept 8 bases outside the gene matches. CDR1 is SGDLS, CDR2 YYNGEE, per germline. The CDR3 DNA sequence: TGTGCCAGCAGCGTCCGAGAAGCGGGGGATTCCTACAATGAGCAGTTCTTC. This gives the protein CASSVREAGDSYNEQFF.

The chain carries TRBV19 and TRBJ1-2; 10 bases are shared with TRBD1. The CDR3 is 16 residues long. The ends lost 4 bases at V and 5 bases at J; junction bases unmatched: 10. Germline values: CDR1 LNHDA, CDR2 SQIVND (reference sequence). In nucleotides, the CDR3 is TGTGCCAGTAGTACCGGGACAGGGGCCCAGGGTTATGGCTACACCTTC. Translating it yields CASSTGTGAQGYGYTF.

The chain links TRBV19 to TRBJ1-5, with 10 bases identical to TRBD1. V dropped 5 bases and J dropped 2; count of bases not matched to a gene: 12. The CDR3 is 18 amino acids. Germline V gives CDR1 LNHDA, CDR2 SQIVND (reference sequence). CDR3 nucleotide sequence: TGTGCCAGTAGTGACCGGGACAGGGGAACGTATCGCAATCAGCCCCAGCATTTT. Its protein is CASSDRDRGTYRNQPQHF.

The chain has TRBV19 and TRBJ1-5; D is undetermined. The CDR3 runs to 16 residues. Germline V lookup: CDR1 LNHDA, CDR2 SQIVND (reference sequence). Trimming removed 5 bases from V and 1 base from J, with 15 bases in between. The CDR3 DNA reads TGTGCCAGTAGTCCAAATGGGTGGGGAAGCAATCAGCCCCAGCATTTT. Translated, it gives CASSPNGWGSNQPQHF.